This passage covers 17 T cell receptor beta chains from one sample sequenced in a study of OX40 agonist ivuxolimab in advanced cancers. TCRdb's table, derived via immunoSEQ multiplex PCR, lists solely in-frame clones and lacks some. The table shows around 150,000 clones, with 94% occurring only once. The material sequenced was CD4+ or CD8+ T cells sorted from blood, taken in a trial of the OX40 agonist ivuxolimab. All receptors derive from an adult with an advanced solid tumor such as melanoma, head and neck, liver or kidney cancer.

This clone is a singleton in its sample. This chain uses TRBV19 with TRBJ2-7; D perhaps matches TRBD1 (6 bases). Germline CDR1 LNHDA, CDR2 SQIVND (reference sequence). Trimming left V 3 bases short and J 5 bases short, with 8 bases between. The CDR3 totals 12 residues. The CDR3 here is CASSIHRDEQYF. CDR3 nucleotide sequence: TGTGCCAGTAGTATCCACAGGGACGAGCAGTACTTC.

The chain carries TRBV5-6 and TRBJ1-1, with D possibly being TRBD1 (6 bases). This CDR3 comprises 13 residues. Germline lookup yields CDR1 SGHDT and CDR2 YYEEEE. V was pared by 7 bases and J by 1 base, with 11 bases between. CDR3 region: CASVGQSNTEAFF. The CDR3 coding sequence is TGTGCCAGCGTCGGACAGTCGAACACTGAAGCTTTCTTT.

J is TRBJ2-5 and V is TRBV4-1; D tentatively reads TRBD1 or TRBD2 (5 bases each). This CDR3 spans 15 amino acids. CDR1 is MGHRA, CDR2 YSYEKL, per germline. Trimming removed 4 bases from V and 1 base from J, with 13 bases in between. The CDR3 nucleotides are TGCGCCAGCAGCCCACCGGGACCGACCCAAGAGACCCAGTACTTC. It translates to CASSPPGPTQETQYF.

The chain recombines TRBV30 with TRBJ1-1, with TRBD1 identical over 7 bases. The ends lost 3 bases at V and 5 bases at J; junction bases unmatched: 9. Germline CDR1 is GTSNPN and CDR2 is SVGIG (reference sequence). This CDR3 has 14 amino acids. CDR3 residues: CAWSSGGVGTEAFF. As DNA, the CDR3 is TGTGCCTGGAGCTCAGGGGGGGTTGGGACTGAAGCTTTCTTT.

The chain is built from TRBV5-1 and TRBJ1-1; D is unresolved. Trimming took off 0 bases at V and 3 bases at J, with 9 bases between the two ends. Germline V lookup: CDR1 SGHRS, CDR2 YFSETQ. The CDR3 is 14 amino acids. CDR3 DNA sequence: TGCGCCAGCAGCTTGGAGGCTGGGGACACTGAAGCTTTCTTT. It encodes CASSLEAGDTEAFF.

This clone was detected a few times. This sequence joins TRBV10-3 and TRBJ2-4; D may be TRBD2 (6 bases). CDR1 and CDR2 (germline): ENHRY, SYGVKD. CDR3 length: 15 residues. Trimming shortened V by 2 bases and J by 0 bases, and 8 bases separated the two germline ends. The CDR3 loop is CAISEGGLAKNIQYF. In DNA form, the CDR3 reads TGTGCCATCAGTGAGGGGGGACTAGCCAAAAACATTCAGTACTTC.

The J gene is TRBJ2-1, the V gene TRBV4-3, with D possibly matching TRBD2 (5 bases). The CDR3 consists of 15 residues. V was trimmed by 2 bases and J by 3 bases, leaving 11 bases between them. The germline V gene encodes CDR1 LGHNA and CDR2 YSLEER. In DNA, the CDR3 is TGCGCCAGCAGCCAACCCGGACTGAACTACAATGAGCAGTTCTTC. It is translated as CASSQPGLNYNEQFF.

V usage is TRBV2 and J usage is TRBJ2-4; TRBD1 might be the D (5 bases). The CDR3 runs to 13 residues. V was cut by 10 bases and J by 0 bases, with 10 bases left in between. Germline assignment: CDR1 SNHLY and CDR2 FYNNEI. CDR3 sequence reads: CATQGLAKNIQYF. The DNA of the CDR3 is TGTGCCACCCAGGGTCTAGCCAAAAACATTCAGTACTTC.

The chain's CDR3 is CAWMAGTGINEKLFF. For the CDR3, the DNA is TGTGCCTGGATGGCCGGGACAGGGATTAATGAAAAACTGTTTTTT. The rearrangement joins TRBV30 to TRBJ1-4; 9 nucleotides match TRBD1. CDR1 is GTSNPN and CDR2 is SVGIG in the germline V gene (reference sequence). J lost 4 bases, V lost 4 bases, and 7 bases had no gene match. There are 15 residues in the CDR3.

The gene calls are TRBV9 and TRBJ1-5, with 9 bases that match TRBD1. CDR3 size: 14 residues. Germline V gene data show CDR1 as SGDLS and CDR2 as YYNGEE. V shed 3 bases and J 9 bases; nucleotides not matched to a gene: 7. The DNA for the CDR3 is TGTGCCAGCAGCGCGACCGGGACAGGGTCGCCCCAGCATTTT. Its translation is CASSATGTGSPQHF.

The chain is built from TRBV7-2 and TRBJ2-2; 7 bases align to TRBD1. The V and J ends lost 4 bases and 5 bases, in that order; junction bases with no gene match: 7. CDR1 and CDR2 from the germline V gene are SGHTA and FQGNSA. The CDR3 covers 15 residues. CDR3 in amino acids: CASSSAAQGTGELFF. CDR3 sequence (DNA): TGTGCCAGCAGCTCCGCCGCACAGGGGACCGGGGAGCTGTTTTTT.

CDR3 in amino acids: CASSPHGTGAGNTIYF. The CDR3 DNA sequence: TGTGCCAGCAGCCCCCACGGGACAGGGGCTGGAAACACCATATATTTT. This sequence joins TRBV9 and TRBJ1-3; TRBD1 matches at 10 bases. Germline assignment: CDR1 SGDLS and CDR2 YYNGEE. This CDR3 contains 16 residues. The junction had 6 bases not matched to a gene; V was cut back by 4 bases and J by 2 bases.

The V gene is TRBV7-9, the J gene TRBJ1-6; TRBD1 is a possible D gene (6 bases). The V and J ends lost 0 bases and 7 bases respectively, with 19 bases between them. CDR1 is SEHNR, CDR2 FQNEAQ, per germline (reference sequence). The CDR3 runs to 18 residues. CDR3 in amino acids: CASSLAYRQQGTNSPLHF. In DNA form, the CDR3 reads TGTGCCAGCAGCTTAGCCTACCGTCAACAGGGTACCAATTCACCCCTCCACTTT.

The gene calls are TRBV5-1 and TRBJ2-2; D is undetermined. This CDR3 region has 13 residues. The V end was cut by 4 bases, the J end by 4 bases, with 8 bases between. Per germline, CDR1 SGHRS and CDR2 YFSETQ. CDR3 in DNA: TGCGCCAGCAGCGAACGGACCACCGGGGAGCTGTTTTTT. Translation gives CASSERTTGELFF.

The CDR3 region is CSVDNPTGNYYYGYTF. CDR3 bases: TGCAGCGTTGATAACCCCACTGGGAATTACTACTATGGCTACACCTTC. The chain couples TRBV29-1 to TRBJ1-2; D gene ambiguous. Trimming left V 3 bases short and J 3 bases short, with 20 bases between. The CDR3 spans 16 residues. Germline CDR1 and CDR2: SQVTM and ANQGSEA.

This clone turned up a few times. The genes are TRBV18 and TRBJ1-2; 8 bases map to TRBD1. J gave up 3 bases and V 4 bases, and 4 bases lay outside the gene matches. Per the germline V gene, CDR1 is KGHSH and CDR2 is LQKENI. CDR3 size: 14 residues. The CDR3 DNA sequence: TGTGCCAGCTCACGAGGACAGGGTTACTATGGCTACACCTTC. As protein: CASSRGQGYYGYTF.

The J gene is TRBJ1-5, the V gene TRBV11-3; 8 bases fit TRBD1. This CDR3 is 15 amino acids long. The J segment lost 5 bases and the V segment lost 6 bases, leaving 9 bases of the junction unmatched. In germline, CDR1 is SGHNT, CDR2 YENEEA. CDR3 amino acids: CASSPSRGRDQPQHF. The DNA for the CDR3 is TGTGCCAGCAGTCCAAGCAGGGGGCGGGATCAGCCCCAGCATTTT.